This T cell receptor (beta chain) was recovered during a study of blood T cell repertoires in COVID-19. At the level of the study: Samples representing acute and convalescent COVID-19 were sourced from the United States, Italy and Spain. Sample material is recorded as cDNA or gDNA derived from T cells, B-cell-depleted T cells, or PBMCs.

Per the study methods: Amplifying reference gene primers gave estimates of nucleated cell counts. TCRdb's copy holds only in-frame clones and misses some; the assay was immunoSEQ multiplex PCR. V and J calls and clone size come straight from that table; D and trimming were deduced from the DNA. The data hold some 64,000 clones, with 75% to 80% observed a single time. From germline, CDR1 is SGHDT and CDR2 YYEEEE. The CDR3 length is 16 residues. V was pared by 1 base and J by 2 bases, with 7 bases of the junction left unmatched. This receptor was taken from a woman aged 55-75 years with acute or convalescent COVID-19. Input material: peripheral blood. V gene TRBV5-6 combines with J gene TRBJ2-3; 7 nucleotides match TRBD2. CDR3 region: CASSLRSGAVTDTQYF. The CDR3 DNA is TGTGCCAGCAGCTTGAGGAGCGGGGCAGTCACAGATACGCAGTATTTT.